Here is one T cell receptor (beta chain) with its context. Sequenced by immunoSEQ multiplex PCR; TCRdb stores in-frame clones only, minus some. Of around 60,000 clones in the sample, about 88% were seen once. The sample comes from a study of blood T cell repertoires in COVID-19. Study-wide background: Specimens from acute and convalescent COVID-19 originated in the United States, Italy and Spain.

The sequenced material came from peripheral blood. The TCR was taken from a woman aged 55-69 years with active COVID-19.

As DNA, the CDR3 is TGTGCCAGCAGCTCCCTAGCGGGGATCGCCAATGAGCAGTTCTTC. This sequence encodes CASSSLAGIANEQFF. The V and J genes are TRBV7-9 and TRBJ2-1; 9 bases are shared with TRBD2. The V and J ends lost 4 bases and 6 bases, in that order; junction bases with no gene match: 7. CDR1 is SEHNR and CDR2 is FQNEAQ in the germline V gene (reference sequence). The CDR3 spans 15 residues.